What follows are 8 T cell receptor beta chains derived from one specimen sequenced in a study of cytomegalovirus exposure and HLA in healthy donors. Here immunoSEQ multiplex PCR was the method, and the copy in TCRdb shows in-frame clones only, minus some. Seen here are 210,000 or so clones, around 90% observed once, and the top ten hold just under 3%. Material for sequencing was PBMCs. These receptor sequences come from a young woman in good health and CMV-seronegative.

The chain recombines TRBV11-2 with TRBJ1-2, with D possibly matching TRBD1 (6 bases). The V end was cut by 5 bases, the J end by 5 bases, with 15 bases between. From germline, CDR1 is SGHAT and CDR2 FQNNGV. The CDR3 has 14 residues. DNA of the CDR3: TGTGCCAGCAGCCTCGCCCCGGACAGTTATGGCTACACCTTC. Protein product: CASSLAPDSYGYTF.

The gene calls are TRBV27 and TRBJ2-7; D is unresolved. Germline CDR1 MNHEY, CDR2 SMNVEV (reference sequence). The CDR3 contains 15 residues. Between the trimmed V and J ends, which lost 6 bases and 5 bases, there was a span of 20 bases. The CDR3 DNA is TGTGCCAGCAGCTCGTATGCGGCTGGGTTCCACGAGCAGTACTTC. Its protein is CASSSYAAGFHEQYF.

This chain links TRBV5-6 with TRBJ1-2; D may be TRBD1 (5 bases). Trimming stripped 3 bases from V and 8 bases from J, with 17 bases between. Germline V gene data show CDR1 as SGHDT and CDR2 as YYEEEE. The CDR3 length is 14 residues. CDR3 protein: CASSSEPLNRGYTF. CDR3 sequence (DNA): TGTGCCAGCAGCTCGGAACCATTAAACAGGGGCTACACCTTC.

The DNA of the CDR3 is TGCGCCAGCAGCTCGGGGGGGGAGACCCAGTACTTC. Amino acid sequence: CASSSGGETQYF. This chain uses TRBV5-1 with TRBJ2-5; 8 bases are shared with TRBD2. Germline V lookup: CDR1 SGHRS, CDR2 YFSETQ. The V gene end was trimmed by 3 bases and the J gene end by 5 bases; junction bases not matched to a gene: 0. The CDR3 length is 12 residues.

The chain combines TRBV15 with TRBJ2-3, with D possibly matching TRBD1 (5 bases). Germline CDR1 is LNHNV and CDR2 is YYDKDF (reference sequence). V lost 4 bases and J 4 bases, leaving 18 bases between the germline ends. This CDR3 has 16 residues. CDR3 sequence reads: CATSTTQVGPPDTQYF. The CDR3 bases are TGTGCCACCAGCACTACACAGGTGGGGCCACCAGATACGCAGTATTTT.

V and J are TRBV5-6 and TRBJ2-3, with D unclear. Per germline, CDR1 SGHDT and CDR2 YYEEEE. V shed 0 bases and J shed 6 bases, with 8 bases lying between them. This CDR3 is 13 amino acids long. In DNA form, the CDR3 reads TGTGCCAGCAGCTTGGTCAGTGGCGATACGCAGTATTTT. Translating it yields CASSLVSGDTQYF.

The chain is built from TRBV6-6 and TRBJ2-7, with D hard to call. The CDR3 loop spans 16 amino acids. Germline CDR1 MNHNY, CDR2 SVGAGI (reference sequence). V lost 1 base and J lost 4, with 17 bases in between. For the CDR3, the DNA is TGTGCCAGCAGTTACTTTGGTAGCTCCGCGAAGTACGAGCAGTACTTC. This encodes CASSYFGSSAKYEQYF.

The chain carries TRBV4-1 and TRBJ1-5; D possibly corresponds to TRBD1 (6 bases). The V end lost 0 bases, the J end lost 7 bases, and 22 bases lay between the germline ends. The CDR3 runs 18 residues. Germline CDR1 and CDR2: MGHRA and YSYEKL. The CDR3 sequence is CASSQDWGQPFLNQPQHF. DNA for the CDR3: TGCGCCAGCAGCCAAGATTGGGGGCAGCCTTTCCTTAACCAGCCCCAGCATTTT.